Listed below are T cell receptor beta chains from one sample, sequenced in a study of OX40 agonist ivuxolimab in advanced cancers. Data came from immunoSEQ multiplex PCR; TCRdb stores just in-frame clones and leaves some out. There are around 62,000 clones in the sample; 70% to 90% occur only once, and 0.6% to 0.85% lies in the top ten. The sequencing here drew on CD4+ or CD8+ T cells sorted from blood, taken in a trial of the OX40 agonist ivuxolimab. Every receptor here comes from an adult with an advanced solid tumor such as melanoma, head and neck, liver or kidney cancer. Each CDR3 is given with its conserved first and last residue. The D gene is left open where the match is weak. Clone size, where shown, is once, few, many, or a class for clones that have expanded.

v_call: TRBV6-1; j_call: TRBJ1-1; d_call: .; clone_size: .; cdr3_nt: TGTGCCAGCCGTATTGCGTCGGGCACTGAAGCTTTCTTT; cdr3_aa: CASRIASGTEAFF
v_call: TRBV7-2; j_call: TRBJ2-3; d_call: .; clone_size: .; cdr3_nt: TGTGCCAGCAGCTTAGTTTGGGCTAGCACAGATACGCAGTATTTT; cdr3_aa: CASSLVWASTDTQYF
v_call: TRBV11-2; j_call: TRBJ1-5; d_call: TRBD1; clone_size: once; cdr3_nt: TGTGCCAGCAGCTTAGGGACAGGGAGGGATCAGCCCCAGCATTTT; cdr3_aa: CASSLGTGRDQPQHF
v_call: TRBV5-4; j_call: TRBJ1-2; d_call: .; clone_size: few; cdr3_nt: TGTGCCAGCAGCTTGGATGACCTCCCCTATGGCTACACCTTC; cdr3_aa: CASSLDDLPYGYTF
v_call: TRBV2; j_call: TRBJ2-1; d_call: .; clone_size: .; cdr3_nt: TGTGCCAGCACGGGGAGATATGAGCAGTTCTTC; cdr3_aa: CASTGRYEQFF
v_call: TRBV6-6; j_call: TRBJ2-7; d_call: .; clone_size: .; cdr3_nt: TGTGCCAGCAGTCTAGTTGGCCAGGCCATCTCCTACGAGCAGTACTTC; cdr3_aa: CASSLVGQAISYEQYF
v_call: TRBV5-6; j_call: TRBJ2-3; d_call: .; clone_size: .; cdr3_nt: TGTGCCAGCAGCTTCGGCCGACTCCAAGGCACAGATACGCAGTATTTT; cdr3_aa: CASSFGRLQGTDTQYF
v_call: TRBV9; j_call: TRBJ1-2; d_call: TRBD1; clone_size: .; cdr3_nt: TGTGCCAGCAGCGTGGAACAGGGGAACTATGGCTACACCTTC; cdr3_aa: CASSVEQGNYGYTF
v_call: TRBV6-5; j_call: TRBJ1-6; d_call: .; clone_size: .; cdr3_nt: TGTGCCAGCAGTTACTCTATGGGCTCCTATAATTCACCCCTCCACTTT; cdr3_aa: CASSYSMGSYNSPLHF
v_call: TRBV6-5; j_call: TRBJ1-2; d_call: TRBD1; clone_size: .; cdr3_nt: TGTGCCAGCAGATTTTCCAGGACAGGAAACTATGGCTACACCTTC; cdr3_aa: CASRFSRTGNYGYTF
v_call: TRBV7-2; j_call: TRBJ1-6; d_call: TRBD1; clone_size: .; cdr3_nt: TGTGCCAGCAGCTTAGATGACAGGGGGAGTTCACCCCTCCACTTT; cdr3_aa: CASSLDDRGSSPLHF
v_call: TRBV7-2; j_call: TRBJ2-3; d_call: TRBD2; clone_size: few; cdr3_nt: TGTGCCAGCAGCGCAATGCTAGCGGGGGGGCTTGGCACAGATACGCAGTATTTT; cdr3_aa: CASSAMLAGGLGTDTQYF
v_call: TRBV20-1; j_call: TRBJ1-2; d_call: .; clone_size: .; cdr3_nt: TGCAGTGCTAGGGGGGCTGGAGGCTACACCTTC; cdr3_aa: CSARGAGGYTF
v_call: TRBV6-5; j_call: TRBJ1-2; d_call: .; clone_size: .; cdr3_nt: TGTGCCAGCAGTTACTCGATGGCAGGGCGGTATGGCTACACCTTC; cdr3_aa: CASSYSMAGRYGYTF
v_call: TRBV7-9; j_call: TRBJ1-4; d_call: .; clone_size: .; cdr3_nt: TGTGCCAGCAGCCTCGAAGGGGAAAAACTGTTTTTT; cdr3_aa: CASSLEGEKLFF
v_call: TRBV5-4; j_call: TRBJ1-1; d_call: .; clone_size: .; cdr3_nt: TGTGCCAGCAGCTTGGACGAGGGTTATAGACAGAACACTGAAGCTTTCTTT; cdr3_aa: CASSLDEGYRQNTEAFF
v_call: TRBV5-1; j_call: TRBJ1-2; d_call: .; clone_size: .; cdr3_nt: TGCGCCAGCAGCTCGGGACCGGCCGGGTACTATGGCTACACCTTC; cdr3_aa: CASSSGPAGYYGYTF
v_call: TRBV2; j_call: TRBJ2-1; d_call: TRBD2; clone_size: once; cdr3_nt: TGTGCCAGCAGTGGACTAGCCTCCCTCGCGGATGAGCAGTTCTTC; cdr3_aa: CASSGLASLADEQFF
v_call: TRBV5-4; j_call: TRBJ1-6; d_call: .; clone_size: .; cdr3_nt: TGTGCCAGCAGTCAGTCCAATAATTCACCCCTCCACTTT; cdr3_aa: CASSQSNNSPLHF
v_call: TRBV6-5; j_call: TRBJ2-2; d_call: .; clone_size: few; cdr3_nt: TGTGCCAGCAGCCACCGGGGGGCCCGGGAGCTGTTTTTT; cdr3_aa: CASSHRGARELFF
v_call: TRBV6-5; j_call: TRBJ1-5; d_call: .; clone_size: .; cdr3_nt: TGTGCCAGCAGGAGCCAGGGAGGGAGCAATCAGCCCCAGCATTTT; cdr3_aa: CASRSQGGSNQPQHF
v_call: TRBV7-9; j_call: TRBJ2-2; d_call: .; clone_size: .; cdr3_nt: TGTGCCAGCAGCTTGATGGAAAACACCGGGGAGCTGTTTTTT; cdr3_aa: CASSLMENTGELFF
v_call: TRBV2; j_call: TRBJ2-1; d_call: TRBD1; clone_size: .; cdr3_nt: TGTGCCACTACAGGGGGCGCTTACAATGAGCAGTTCTTC; cdr3_aa: CATTGGAYNEQFF